This T cell receptor (beta chain) was documented in a study of cytomegalovirus exposure and HLA in healthy donors. Whole-study findings and limits: Cytomegalovirus status was reportedly diagnosed by the classifier with high sensitivity and specificity. Further analysis, carried out later, found HLA-associated TCR beta chains more clonally expanded than equally common other chains.

As regards this clone: The target antigen is unknown.

Researchers ran the PCR with 60 Vbeta and 13 Jbeta primers. This table comes from immunoSEQ multiplex PCR, and its TCRdb copy is limited to in-frame clones, with some not included. The repertoire has 110,000 to 150,000 clones, about 73% of them found once; the top ten carry roughly 1.9%. Material: PBMCs. The TCR sequence derives from a woman between 55 and 75 years old in good health and CMV-seropositive.

CDR3 in amino acids: CASSVSVSGNTIYF. DNA for the CDR3: TGTGCCAGCAGTGTCAGTGTTTCCGGAAACACCATATATTTT. This chain uses TRBV6-1 with TRBJ1-3; D uncertain. In germline, CDR1 is MNHNS, CDR2 SASEGT. The CDR3 totals 14 residues. V shed 4 bases and J shed 4 bases, with 11 bases lying between them.